This entry concerns a single TCR beta chain. V was trimmed by 0 bases and J by 4 bases, leaving 12 bases between them. The germline V gene encodes CDR1 LGHDT and CDR2 YNNKEL (reference sequence). The CDR3 consists of 15 residues. This sample is drawn from a study of blood T cell repertoires in COVID-19. Study at large: From T cells, B-cell-depleted T cells, or PBMCs came the material, which was cDNA or gDNA.

Assay: immunoSEQ multiplex PCR; the TCRdb copy retains only in-frame clones and omits some. The sample shows around 170,000 clones, 74% of them seen only once. The genes are TRBV3-1 (or the pseudogene TRBV3-2) and TRBJ1-1; no definite D call. The receptor comes from an elderly woman with acute or convalescent COVID-19. The sample comprised peripheral blood. The CDR3 here is CASSQDLWEGTEAFF. DNA for the CDR3: TGTGCCAGCAGCCAAGACCTCTGGGAGGGCACTGAAGCTTTCTTT.